This T cell receptor beta chain was identified in a study of cytomegalovirus exposure and HLA in healthy donors. About the research overall: Findings of an earlier analysis included under 140 million unique TCR beta sequences from roughly 180 million T cells. Within the Caucasian-associated ancestry cluster were around 81% of the roughly 360 genotyped donors.

Findings and limits, study-wide: Later analysis indicated greater clonal expansion among HLA-associated TCR beta chains than among equally common other chains. High sensitivity and specificity were reportedly achieved when the classifier diagnosed cytomegalovirus status.

This clone was recorded a few times. Its antigen is currently unknown. CDR1 is MNHNS, CDR2 SASEGT, per germline. This CDR3 is 12 amino acids long. Trimming stripped 2 bases from V and 3 bases from J, with 2 bases between. It was with 60 Vbeta and 13 Jbeta primers that the PCR ran. Produced via immunoSEQ multiplex PCR; TCRdb's table is partial and in-frame only. The sample holds around 200,000 clones, roughly 70% seen once. The rearrangement links TRBV6-1 to TRBJ1-3; no clear D gene. The sequence was collected from a man aged 35-49 years in good health and CMV-seropositive. Sequencing was carried out using PBMCs. The CDR3 DNA reads as TGTGCCAGCAGTGAACTTGGAAACACCATATATTTT. Translated: CASSELGNTIYF.